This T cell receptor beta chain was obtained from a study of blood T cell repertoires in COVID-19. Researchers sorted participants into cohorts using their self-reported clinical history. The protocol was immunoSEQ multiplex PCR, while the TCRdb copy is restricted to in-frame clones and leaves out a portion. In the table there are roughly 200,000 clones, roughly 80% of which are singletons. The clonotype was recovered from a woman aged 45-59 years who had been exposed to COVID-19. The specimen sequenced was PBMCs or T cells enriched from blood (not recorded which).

CDR3 amino acids: CSASSRRISTDTQYF. CDR3 DNA sequence: TGCAGTGCTAGTAGTCGGCGGATTAGCACAGATACGCAGTATTTT. The chain has TRBV20-1 and TRBJ2-3; no definite D call. Germline V gene sequence: CDR1 DFQATT, CDR2 SNEGSKA (reference sequence). This CDR3 spans 15 amino acids. Deletions cut 3 bases from V and 0 bases from J, with 13 bases between.